This TCR beta chain emerged from a study of blood T cell repertoires in COVID-19. Losses at the gene ends were 9 bases for V and 5 bases for J; bases not matched to a gene: 8. Germline V gives CDR1 SGHTA, CDR2 FQGNSA. CDR3 length: 13 amino acids. Assay used: immunoSEQ multiplex PCR; TCRdb lists only in-frame clones, some missing. The table shows roughly 150,000 clones, with 84% occurring only once. Participants spanned ages roughly 18 to 95 years and resided in over 20 US areas. The TCR comes from a man aged 50 to 59 in a cohort exposed to, infected with or recovered from COVID-19 (not recorded which). This rearrangement joins TRBV7-2 to TRBJ2-5; 8 nucleotides agree with TRBD2. What was sequenced was PBMCs or T cells enriched from blood (not recorded which). The CDR3 DNA follows: TGTGCCAGTGAGCGGGAGAGGGCGGAGACCCAGTACTTC. It encodes CASERERAETQYF. Complete variable domain (other parts from reference TRBV7-2 and TRBJ2-5): GAGVSQSPSNKVTEKGKDVELRCDPISGHTALYWYRQSLGQGLEFLIYFQGNSAPDKSGLPSDRFSAERTGGSVSTLTIQRTQQEDSAVYLCASERERAETQYFGPGTRLLVL.